A single sample is the source of the 28 T cell receptor beta chains below, sequenced in a study of cytomegalovirus exposure and HLA in healthy donors. Sequencing was performed with immunoSEQ multiplex PCR; in TCRdb, only in-frame clones are kept and a portion is missing. This table has over 100,000 clones, 70% to 90% appearing once. What was sequenced was PBMCs. Every receptor here comes from a woman aged 18-35 years in good health and CMV-seropositive.

The rearrangement uses TRBV2 and TRBJ2-3; 10 positions match TRBD2. Per germline, CDR1 SNHLY and CDR2 FYNNEI. The CDR3 sequence is 16 residues long. V shed 7 bases, J shed 6 bases, and the junction held 13 bases outside the gene matches. CDR3 in amino acids: CASTLAGGLQVDTQYF. The CDR3 nucleotides are TGTGCCAGCACCTTAGCGGGGGGCCTCCAAGTTGATACGCAGTATTTT.

V is TRBV6-1 and J is TRBJ1-2, with D tentatively TRBD1 (6 bases). The V gene's germline CDR1 is MNHNS and CDR2 SASEGT. The CDR3 length is 13 residues. With 2 bases removed from V and 6 bases from J, the gap between germline ends came to 10 bases. The CDR3 DNA sequence: TGTGCCAGCAGTGAAACAGGGCTGGATGGCTACACCTTC. Translating gives CASSETGLDGYTF.

The J gene is TRBJ2-7, the V gene TRBV5-1; 7 nucleotides agree with TRBD2. The V gene end was trimmed by 6 bases and the J gene end by 3 bases; junction bases not matched to a gene: 9. The CDR3 spans 14 residues. Germline assignment: CDR1 SGHRS and CDR2 YFSETQ. CDR3 DNA sequence: TGCGCCAGCAATGGCGGGAGCGGGGTCTACGAGCAGTACTTC. Amino acids: CASNGGSGVYEQYF.

DNA for the CDR3: TGTGCCAGCAGCTTGGAGGTCGGGCTAGCCAAAAACATTCAGTACTTC. Its translation: CASSLEVGLAKNIQYF. This chain uses TRBV7-9 with TRBJ2-4, with D possibly being TRBD2 (5 bases). Trimming left V 3 bases short and J 0 bases short, with 12 bases between. The germline V gene has CDR1 SEHNR and CDR2 FQNEAQ (reference sequence). This CDR3 comprises 16 residues.

This chain joins TRBV6-5 and TRBJ2-2, with D perhaps matching TRBD2 (6 bases). Germline V gene lookup returns CDR1 MNHEY and CDR2 SVGAGI. V shed 10 bases and J shed 0 bases, with 15 bases lying between them. This CDR3 comprises 15 residues. CDR3 bases: TGTGCCACCCAGTGGGGGAGGCCGAACACCGGGGAGCTGTTTTTT. It codes for CATQWGRPNTGELFF.

This chain links TRBV5-4 with TRBJ2-5; TRBD2 might be the D (5 bases). The CDR3 consists of 14 residues. Germline CDR1 reads SGHNT; CDR2 reads YYREEE (reference sequence). V was pared by 4 bases and J by 8 bases, with 18 bases between. The DNA of the CDR3 is TGTGCCAGCAGCCTGGCGGAGGCCTCTTCCACCCAGTACTTC. Protein sequence: CASSLAEASSTQYF.

This clone was seen just once. The rearrangement links TRBV10-3 to TRBJ2-3, with D possibly matching TRBD2 (5 bases). The V end was cut by 7 bases, the J end by 2 bases, with 22 bases between. Looked up from germline, CDR1 is ENHRY and CDR2 is SYGVKD. The CDR3 is made up of 17 amino acids. CDR3 in DNA: TGTGCCATCACTTCTCCGCAGGCGGGCCGAAACACAGATACGCAGTATTTT. This sequence encodes CAITSPQAGRNTDTQYF.

The chain links TRBV11-2 to TRBJ2-3, with TRBD2 matching 12 bases. The CDR3 spans 16 residues. J was trimmed by 1 base and V by 4 bases; bases with no gene match: 3. Per germline, CDR1 SGHAT and CDR2 FQNNGV. CDR3 nucleotides: TGTGCCAGCAGCTCTAGCGGGGGGGCCGGCACAGATACGCAGTATTTT. Its protein product is CASSSSGGAGTDTQYF.

The rearrangement uses TRBV5-1 and TRBJ2-1, with D possibly matching TRBD1 (5 bases). The CDR3 runs to 12 residues. Germline V gene data show CDR1 as SGHRS and CDR2 as YFSETQ. The ends were cut back, 4 bases at V and 5 bases at J, with 7 bases in the middle. In DNA form, the CDR3 reads TGCGCCAGCAGCCCGACAGACAATGAGCAGTTCTTC. Translating it yields CASSPTDNEQFF.

This clone was picked up one time. The rearrangement links TRBV7-2 to TRBJ2-3; weak D call: TRBD1 (5 bases). V dropped 6 bases and J dropped 1 base, with 17 bases sitting between them. CDR1 and CDR2 from the germline V gene are SGHTA and FQGNSA. CDR3 length: 16 amino acids. CDR3 in amino acids: CASSSDTGTRTDTQYF. The CDR3 DNA reads TGTGCCAGCAGTTCAGATACAGGTACCCGCACAGATACGCAGTATTTT.

The chain employs TRBV18 and TRBJ1-6, with unresolved D. The CDR3 covers 13 residues. Germline CDR1 is KGHSH and CDR2 is LQKENI. V was clipped by 1 base and J by 16 bases, with 14 bases between them. The CDR3 spells CASSPRRGEFLHF. The CDR3 DNA reads as TGTGCCAGCTCACCACGTCGGGGTGAGTTTCTCCACTTT. The full variable domain, its missing parts supplied by reference TRBV18 and TRBJ1-6, is NAGVMQNPRHLVRRRGQEARLRCSPMKGHSHVYWYRQLPEEGLKFMVYLQKENIIDESGMPKERFSAEFPKEGPSILRIQQVVRGDSAAYFCASSPRRGEFLHFGNGTRLTVT.

This chain joins TRBV11-2 and TRBJ2-7; D gene ambiguous. This CDR3 has 13 residues. Germline-derived CDR1 and CDR2 are SGHAT and FQNNGV. Trimming took 4 bases from V and 7 from J, leaving 14 bases between them. CDR3 sequence: CASSSRPILEQYF. In DNA form, the CDR3 reads TGTGCCAGCAGCTCTAGGCCGATTCTAGAGCAGTACTTC.

In nucleotides, the CDR3 is TGTGCCAGCAGCTCCCTGTCCTACGAGCAGTACTTC. It encodes CASSSLSYEQYF. The chain carries TRBV7-8 and TRBJ2-7; D ambiguous. V gave up 4 bases and J gave up 1 base, with 5 bases separating them. Looked up from germline, CDR1 is SGHVS and CDR2 is FQNEAQ. CDR3 size: 12 residues. Full variable domain (outside the CDR3, taken from reference TRBV7-8 and TRBJ2-7): GAGVSQSPRYKVAKRGQDVALRCDPISGHVSLFWYQQALGQGPEFLTYFQNEAQLDKSGLPSDRFFAERPEGSVSTLKIQRTQQEDSAVYLCASSSLSYEQYFGPGTRLTVT.

The chain is built from TRBV14 and TRBJ2-1; 11 bases are a match to TRBD2. Germline loops: CDR1 SGHDN, CDR2 FVKESK. V trimming: 2 bases; J trimming: 0 bases; junction bases outside the gene matches: 0. This CDR3 spans 16 amino acids. CDR3 sequence (DNA): TGTGCCAGCAGCCAAACTAGCGGGAGCTCCTACAATGAGCAGTTCTTC. This encodes CASSQTSGSSYNEQFF.

The chain's CDR3 is CASSQDRAKSEAFF. CDR3 nucleotide sequence: TGCGCCAGCAGCCAGGACAGGGCTAAATCTGAAGCTTTCTTT. This chain uses TRBV4-1 with TRBJ1-1; 8 bases agree with TRBD1. Germline V gene data show CDR1 as MGHRA and CDR2 as YSYEKL. Trimming cost V 3 bases and J 6 bases; bases outside gene matches: 6. The CDR3 is made up of 14 amino acids.

This sequence joins TRBV5-1 and TRBJ1-1; no firm D call. This CDR3 is built from 14 residues. The germline V gene encodes CDR1 SGHRS and CDR2 YFSETQ. The germline V and J ends were trimmed by 2 bases and 4 bases, with 12 bases remaining between them. This chain's CDR3 is CASSLPGPGTEAFF. CDR3 nucleotides: TGCGCCAGCAGCTTACCCGGCCCGGGCACTGAAGCTTTCTTT.

This chain connects TRBV6-1 to TRBJ1-6; TRBD1 matches at 10 bases. With V trimmed by 4 bases and J by 9 bases, 6 bases remained unmatched. Germline loops: CDR1 MNHNS, CDR2 SASEGT. The length of the CDR3 is 15 residues. In nucleotides, the CDR3 is TGTGCCAGCAGTGTCCACCGGGACAGGGGTTCACCCCTCCACTTT. The encoded protein is CASSVHRDRGSPLHF.

This chain links TRBV6-1 with TRBJ1-5; TRBD1 is a possible D gene (5 bases). The V and J ends lost 2 bases and 6 bases respectively, with 11 bases between them. Looked up from germline, CDR1 is MNHNS and CDR2 is SASEGT. This CDR3 region has 14 residues. For the CDR3, the DNA is TGTGCCAGCAGTGAACATCAGGGTGGTCAGCCCCAGCATTTT. Translated: CASSEHQGGQPQHF.

This clone has more than one count but fewer than ten. The chain recombines TRBV6-5 with TRBJ1-2, with D unclear. The CDR3 consists of 11 residues. Trimming shortened V by 10 bases and J by 4 bases, and 10 bases separated the two germline ends. Germline CDR1 and CDR2: MNHEY and SVGAGI. CDR3 in DNA: TGTGCCACCGGGAGTAGCTATGGCTACACCTTC. Its translation is CATGSSYGYTF.

This clone was counted between two and nine times. V is TRBV6-5 and J is TRBJ1-1, with D hard to call. The germline V and J ends were trimmed by 4 bases and 11 bases, with 17 bases remaining between them. Germline V gives CDR1 MNHEY, CDR2 SVGAGI. CDR3 size: 13 residues. CDR3 nucleotide sequence: TGTGCCAGCAGTTCGATTCGTTCAGGTGAGGCTTTCTTT. Encoded protein: CASSSIRSGEAFF.

The rearrangement joins TRBV30 to TRBJ2-7; 9 positions agree with TRBD1. V was clipped by 1 base and J by 5 bases; unmatched bases: 12. CDR1 is GTSNPN, CDR2 SVGIG, per germline (reference sequence). CDR3 length: 16 residues. The CDR3 DNA is TGTGCCTGGAGTGCGGGCGTCGGGACAGGGTCGAACGAGCAGTACTTC. Amino acid sequence: CAWSAGVGTGSNEQYF. The full variable domain, with the rest looked up from reference TRBV30 and TRBJ2-7, is SQTIHQWPATLVQPVGSPLSLECTVEGTSNPNLYWYRQAAGRGLQLLFYSVGIGQISSEVPQNLSASRPQDRQFILSSKKLLLSDSGFYLCAWSAGVGTGSNEQYFGPGTRLTVT.

This chain joins TRBV5-4 and TRBJ2-4, with 11 bases lining up with TRBD2. The germline gives CDR1 SGHNT, CDR2 YYREEE (reference sequence). This CDR3 spans 17 amino acids. Trimming removed 0 bases from V and 2 bases from J; junction bases left unmatched: 4. CDR3 nucleotide sequence: TGTGCCAGCAGCTTGGGTGTAGCGGGGGGGTCCAAAAACATTCAGTACTTC. It yields the protein CASSLGVAGGSKNIQYF.

The rearrangement links TRBV25-1 to TRBJ2-5, with D maybe TRBD1 (5 bases). Germline values: CDR1 MGHDK, CDR2 SYGVNS. V dropped 7 bases and J dropped 4 bases, with 7 bases sitting between them. The CDR3 is 11 amino acids. CDR3 sequence reads: CASTGIETQYF. The DNA for the CDR3 is TGTGCCAGCACAGGGATAGAGACCCAGTACTTC.

This rearrangement joins TRBV7-8 to TRBJ2-1; 13 bases map to TRBD2. The CDR3 has 22 amino acids. CDR1 and CDR2 from the germline V gene are SGHVS and FQNEAQ. The junction had 17 bases not matched to a gene; V was cut back by 0 bases and J by 3 bases. The CDR3 coding sequence is TGTGCCAGCAGCTTAGCGTCCCGACCGGGACTAGCGGGAAGAGGAGACTACAATGAGCAGTTCTTC. It yields the protein CASSLASRPGLAGRGDYNEQFF.

This clone was seen once. The same CDR3 also results from other DNA sequences found in this sample. The rearrangement links TRBV5-4 to TRBJ2-3, with no clear D. The length of the CDR3 is 13 residues. V was trimmed by 1 base and J by 1 base, leaving 4 bases between them. Per germline, CDR1 SGHNT and CDR2 YYREEE (reference sequence). CDR3 amino acids: CASSLRGTDTQYF. In nucleotides, the CDR3 is TGTGCCAGCAGCTTGCGGGGCACAGATACGCAGTATTTT.

The CDR3 coding sequence is TGTGCCAGCACAGAACAGGCCTCCTACGAGCAGTACTTC. This translates into CASTEQASYEQYF. V and J are TRBV2 and TRBJ2-7, with D possibly being TRBD1 (5 bases). Trimming removed 7 bases from V and 0 bases from J, with 10 bases in between. The V gene's germline CDR1 is SNHLY and CDR2 FYNNEI. This CDR3 spans 13 amino acids.

This chain links TRBV19 with TRBJ2-3, with 8 bases lining up with TRBD2. Trimming at V came to 6 bases and at J to 7 bases, leaving 12 bases not matched to a gene. The CDR3 has 15 amino acids. CDR1 and CDR2 from the germline V gene are LNHDA and SQIVND (reference sequence). CDR3 bases: TGTGCCAGTAGCAACCCAGGGACTAGAACTAATACGCAGTATTTT. This gives the protein CASSNPGTRTNTQYF.

This chain's CDR3 is CASSLVQGPYEQYF. For the CDR3, the DNA is TGTGCCAGCAGCTTAGTCCAGGGGCCCTACGAGCAGTACTTC. This chain links TRBV7-6 with TRBJ2-7; weak D call: TRBD1 (6 bases). This CDR3 is 14 amino acids long. V lost 1 base and J 2 bases, leaving 9 bases between the germline ends. Germline V gene sequence: CDR1 SGHVS, CDR2 FNYEAQ.